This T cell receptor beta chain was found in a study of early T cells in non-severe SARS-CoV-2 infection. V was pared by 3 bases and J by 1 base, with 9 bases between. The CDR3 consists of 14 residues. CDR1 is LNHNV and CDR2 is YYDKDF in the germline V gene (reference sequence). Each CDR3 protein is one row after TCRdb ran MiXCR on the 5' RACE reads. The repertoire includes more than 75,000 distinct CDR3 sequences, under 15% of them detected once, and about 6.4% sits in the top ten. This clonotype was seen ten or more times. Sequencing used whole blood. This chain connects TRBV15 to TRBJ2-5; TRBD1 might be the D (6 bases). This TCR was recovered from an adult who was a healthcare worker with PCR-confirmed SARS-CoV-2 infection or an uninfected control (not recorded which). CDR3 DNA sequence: TGTGCCACCAGCAGGGACAGCCTCCAAGAGACCCAGTACTTC. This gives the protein CATSRDSLQETQYF.